This TCR beta chain is from a study of cytomegalovirus exposure and HLA in healthy donors. Whole-study results and caveats: TRBV6-2, TRBV6-3 and other indistinguishable V segments were excluded.

CDR3 length equals 12 residues. CDR1 and CDR2 from the germline V gene are SQVTM and ANQGSEA. V lost 8 bases and J lost 0, with 10 bases in between. Primers included in the PCR were 60 Vbeta and 13 Jbeta primers. Profiled with immunoSEQ multiplex PCR; TCRdb holds only in-frame clones, not every one. With 100,000 to 150,000 clones in the sample, the ten largest clones hold over 1.5%. Worth noting for this clone: The target antigen is unknown.

V usage is TRBV29-1 and J usage is TRBJ2-5; TRBD1 is a possible D gene (5 bases). Sequenced: PBMCs. The sequence derives from a woman in her 40s in good health and CMV-seropositive. The CDR3 sequence is CSTRTNQETQYF. CDR3 in DNA: TGCAGCACCAGGACAAACCAAGAGACCCAGTACTTC.